This is a list of T cell receptor beta chains from one sample in a study of T cell responses to AZD1222 COVID-19 vaccine. Clones were read by immunoSEQ multiplex PCR, and TCRdb kept only the in-frame ones, dropping some. The sample has approximately 110,000 clones, approximately 91% seen once; the top ten hold approximately 19%. This material consisted of peripheral blood, taken on day 0 of AZD1222 vaccination. The source is an adult in good health. Both conserved end residues are part of each CDR3. D genes are given only for firm matches. Size values are once, few and many counts, or a class for expanded clones, and some rows have none.

CDR3 length,D gene,J gene,V gene,clone size,CDR3 protein,CDR3 DNA
15,.,TRBJ1-4,TRBV14,.,CASSHHRGIGEKLFF,TGTGCCAGCAGCCACCATCGGGGAATTGGTGAAAAACTGTTTTTT
17,TRBD1,TRBJ2-5,TRBV11-3,.,CASSDGQGAYIRETQYF,TGTGCCAGCAGCGACGGACAGGGCGCCTATATAAGGGAGACCCAGTACTTC
15,TRBD1,TRBJ2-1,TRBV9,.,CASSDLQGALNEQFF,TGTGCCAGCAGCGACCTTCAGGGGGCCCTCAATGAGCAGTTCTTC
16,.,TRBJ1-5,TRBV6-1,.,CASSEGTQGRNQSQHF,TGTGCCAGCAGTGAAGGGACACAGGGCCGCAATCAGTCCCAGCATTTT
15,TRBD1,TRBJ2-7,TRBV11-2,.,CASSLDQGATYEQYF,TGTGCCAGCAGCTTAGATCAGGGGGCCACGTACGAGCAGTACTTC
15,.,TRBJ1-4,TRBV5-1,.,CASSLSAATNEKLFF,TGCGCCAGCAGCTTGTCCGCCGCAACTAATGAAAAACTGTTTTTT
17,.,TRBJ1-4,TRBV3-1/TRBV3-2,.,CASSLRDGGATNEKLFF,TGTGCCAGCAGCCTGAGGGATGGGGGCGCAACTAATGAAAAACTGTTTTTT
11,.,TRBJ2-3,TRBV7-9,.,CASTLTDTQYF,TGTGCCAGCACCCTGACAGATACGCAGTATTTT
14,.,TRBJ1-1,TRBV11-2,.,CASSFGGKNTEAFF,TGTGCCAGCAGCTTTGGGGGGAAGAACACTGAAGCTTTCTTT
18,.,TRBJ1-2,TRBV15,few,CATSRVQMGGAPPLGYTF,TGTGCCACCAGCAGAGTCCAAATGGGGGGGGCCCCTCCGCTTGGCTACACCTTC
18,.,TRBJ2-3,TRBV11-3,.,CASSPLNRWDPSTDTQYF,TGTGCCAGCAGCCCCCTTAATCGGTGGGACCCTAGCACAGATACGCAGTATTTT
14,TRBD1,TRBJ1-2,TRBV6-5,.,CASSRDRAKVDYTF,TGTGCCAGCAGTCGGGACAGGGCAAAAGTTGACTACACCTTC
15,.,TRBJ1-1,TRBV28,.,CASSLGSGQNTEAFF,TGTGCCAGCAGTTTAGGATCAGGACAGAACACTGAAGCTTTCTTT
14,.,TRBJ1-2,TRBV9,.,CASSVSPWNYGYTF,TGTGCCAGCAGCGTATCCCCGTGGAACTATGGCTACACCTTC
17,.,TRBJ1-6,TRBV27,.,CASSSRGGSSYNSPLHF,TGTGCCAGCAGTTCGAGGGGTGGCAGCTCCTATAATTCACCCCTCCACTTT
15,.,TRBJ2-4,TRBV7-9,.,CASSLQNGHKNIQYF,TGTGCCAGCAGCTTACAGAACGGTCACAAAAACATTCAGTACTTC
15,.,TRBJ2-7,TRBV9,.,CASSVGTGIWNEQYF,TGTGCCAGCAGCGTAGGTACAGGGATTTGGAACGAGCAGTACTTC
15,.,TRBJ1-6,TRBV28,.,CASKTRAVNNSPLHF,TGTGCCAGCAAGACCCGGGCCGTAAATAATTCACCCCTCCACTTT
18,TRBD2,TRBJ2-2,TRBV19,.,CASSMGLAGWANTGELFF,TGTGCCAGTAGTATGGGACTAGCTGGGTGGGCGAACACCGGGGAGCTGTTTTTT
13,.,TRBJ2-7,TRBV11-2,.,CASSQSRAGEQYF,TGTGCCAGCAGCCAGTCCCGGGCGGGGGAGCAGTACTTC
17,TRBD2,TRBJ2-1,TRBV5-1,.,CASSLWLAGGSYNEQFF,TGCGCCAGCAGCTTATGGCTAGCGGGAGGATCCTACAATGAGCAGTTCTTC
16,.,TRBJ1-1,TRBV30,.,CAWIRGSRLGNTEAFF,TGTGCCTGGATACGGGGTTCTCGGCTTGGAAACACTGAAGCTTTCTTT
10,.,TRBJ1-3,TRBV14,few,CASSRNTIYF,TGTGCCAGCAGTCGAAACACCATATATTTT
15,.,TRBJ1-1,TRBV6-5,.,CASSYSIWQGPEAFF,TGTGCCAGCAGTTACTCGATTTGGCAGGGGCCTGAAGCTTTCTTT
15,.,TRBJ1-6,TRBV7-8,once,CASSSRTPYNSPLHF,TGTGCCAGCAGCTCCCGGACACCCTATAATTCACCCCTCCACTTT
15,.,TRBJ2-3,TRBV24-1,.,CATSGFSLGTDTQYF,TGTGCCACCAGTGGCTTCAGTCTTGGCACAGATACGCAGTATTTT
18,.,TRBJ2-6,TRBV4-1,.,CASSQDPDGSSGANVLTF,TGCGCCAGCAGCCAAGATCCGGACGGAAGCTCTGGGGCCAACGTCCTGACTTTC
16,.,TRBJ1-5,TRBV2,.,CASSEDGAGQYQPQHF,TGTGCCAGCAGTGAAGATGGGGCAGGTCAATATCAGCCCCAGCATTTT
14,.,TRBJ1-6,TRBV7-6,.,CASSLDRSISPLHF,TGTGCCAGCAGCTTGGACCGATCGATTTCACCCCTCCACTTT
15,TRBD1,TRBJ1-1,TRBV5-1,.,CASSLTGWGNTEAFF,TGCGCCAGCAGCCTGACAGGGTGGGGAAACACTGAAGCTTTCTTT
14,.,TRBJ1-4,TRBV30,.,CAWSVGRINEKLFF,TGTGCCTGGAGTGTGGGGCGGATTAATGAAAAACTGTTTTTT
13,.,TRBJ1-2,TRBV5-1,.,CASSEGISYGYTF,TGCGCCAGCAGCGAGGGAATAAGCTATGGCTACACCTTC
11,.,TRBJ2-1,TRBV7-2,.,CASSPDNEQFF,TGTGCCAGCAGCCCGGACAATGAGCAGTTCTTC